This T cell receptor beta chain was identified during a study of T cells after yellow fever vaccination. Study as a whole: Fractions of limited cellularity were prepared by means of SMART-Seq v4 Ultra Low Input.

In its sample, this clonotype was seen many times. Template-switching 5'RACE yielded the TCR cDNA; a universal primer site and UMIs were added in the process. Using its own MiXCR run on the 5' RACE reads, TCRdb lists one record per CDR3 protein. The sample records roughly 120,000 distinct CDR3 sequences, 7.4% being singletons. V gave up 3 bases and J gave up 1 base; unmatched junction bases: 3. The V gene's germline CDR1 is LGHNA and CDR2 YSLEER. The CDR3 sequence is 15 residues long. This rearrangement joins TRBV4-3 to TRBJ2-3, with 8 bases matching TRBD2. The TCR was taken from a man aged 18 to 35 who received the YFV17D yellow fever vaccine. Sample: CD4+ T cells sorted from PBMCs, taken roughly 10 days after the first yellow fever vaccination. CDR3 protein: CASSQILAGTDTQYF. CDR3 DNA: TGCGCCAGCAGCCAGATACTAGCGGGCACAGATACGCAGTATTTT.